The clone carrying this T cell receptor beta chain was detected only once. Its target is not known. The PCR employed 60 Vbeta primers together with 13 Jbeta primers. The method was immunoSEQ multiplex PCR; TCRdb's version includes in-frame clones alone and lacks a portion of them. The table lists some 160,000 clones, 70% to 90% of them singletons. CDR1 and CDR2 (germline): LGHNA, YNFKEQ. This CDR3 spans 20 amino acids. V gave up 2 bases and J gave up 6 bases; unmatched junction bases: 13. This sample is drawn from a study of cytomegalovirus exposure and HLA in healthy donors. Findings and caveats of the study: Reportedly, TCR beta sequences accurately predicted HLA-A and HLA-B alleles in most subjects. A later analysis linked 15,000 to 20,000 TCR beta sequences to HLA alleles at 0.05 false discovery rate.

Among the donors, all were healthy bone marrow donors. Specimen: PBMCs. This receptor was taken from a man aged 25-45 years in good health and CMV-seropositive. The V call is TRBV4-2, the J call TRBJ2-2, with 15 positions matching TRBD2. CDR3 sequence reads: CASSQSIQAGLAGGAGELFF. The CDR3 region has the DNA TGTGCCAGCAGCCAAAGTATACAGGCGGGACTAGCGGGAGGCGCCGGGGAGCTGTTTTTT.